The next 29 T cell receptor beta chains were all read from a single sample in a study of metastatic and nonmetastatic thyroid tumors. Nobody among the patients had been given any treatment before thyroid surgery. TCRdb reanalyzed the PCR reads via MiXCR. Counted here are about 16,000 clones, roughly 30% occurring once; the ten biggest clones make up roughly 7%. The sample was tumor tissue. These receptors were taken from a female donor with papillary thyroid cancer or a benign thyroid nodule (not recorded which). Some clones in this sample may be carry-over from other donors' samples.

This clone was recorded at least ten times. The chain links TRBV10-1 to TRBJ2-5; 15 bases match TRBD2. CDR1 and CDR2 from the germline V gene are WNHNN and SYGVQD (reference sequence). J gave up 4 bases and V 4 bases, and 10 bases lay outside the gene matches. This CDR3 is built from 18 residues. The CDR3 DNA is TGCGCCAGCAGTGGCCGGACTAGCGGGGGGGCGGGGGGAGAGACCCAGTACTTC. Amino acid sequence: CASSGRTSGGAGGETQYF.

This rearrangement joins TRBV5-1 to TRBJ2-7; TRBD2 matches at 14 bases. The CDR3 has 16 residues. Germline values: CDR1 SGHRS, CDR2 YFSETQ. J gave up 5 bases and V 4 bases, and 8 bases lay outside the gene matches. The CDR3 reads CASSQEPGLAGDEQYF. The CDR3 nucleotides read TGCGCCAGCAGCCAAGAACCGGGACTAGCGGGAGACGAGCAGTACTTC.

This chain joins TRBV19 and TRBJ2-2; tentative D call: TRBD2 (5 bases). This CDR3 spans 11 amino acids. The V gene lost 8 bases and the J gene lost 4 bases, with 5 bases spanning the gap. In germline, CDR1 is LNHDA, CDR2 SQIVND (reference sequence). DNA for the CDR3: TGTGCCAGTGAGGGCACCGGGGAGCTGTTTTTT. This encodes CASEGTGELFF.

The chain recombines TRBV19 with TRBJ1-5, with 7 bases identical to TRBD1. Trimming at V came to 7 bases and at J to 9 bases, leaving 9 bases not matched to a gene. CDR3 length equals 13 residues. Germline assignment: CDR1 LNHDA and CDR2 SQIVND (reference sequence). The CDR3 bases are TGTGCCAGTAAAGACAGGGAAAGGCGGCCCCAGCATTTT. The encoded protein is CASKDRERRPQHF.

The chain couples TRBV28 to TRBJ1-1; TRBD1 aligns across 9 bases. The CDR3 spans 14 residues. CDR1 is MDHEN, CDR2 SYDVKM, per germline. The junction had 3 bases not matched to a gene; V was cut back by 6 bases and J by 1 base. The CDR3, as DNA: TGTGCCAGCAGGACAGGGGGTGGGAACACTGAAGCTTTCTTT. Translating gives CASRTGGGNTEAFF.

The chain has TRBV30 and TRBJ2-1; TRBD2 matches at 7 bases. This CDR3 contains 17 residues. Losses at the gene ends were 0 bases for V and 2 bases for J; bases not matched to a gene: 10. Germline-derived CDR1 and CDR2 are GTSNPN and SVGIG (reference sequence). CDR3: CAWSVTERGDPYNEQFF. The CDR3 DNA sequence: TGTGCCTGGAGTGTAACGGAGCGGGGAGACCCCTACAATGAGCAGTTCTTC.

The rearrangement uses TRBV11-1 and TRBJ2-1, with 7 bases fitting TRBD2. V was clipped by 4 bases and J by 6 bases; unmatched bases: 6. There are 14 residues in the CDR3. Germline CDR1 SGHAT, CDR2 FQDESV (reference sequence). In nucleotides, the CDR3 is TGTGCCAGCAGCTCACAAGGCGGGGGCAATGAGCAGTTCTTC. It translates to CASSSQGGGNEQFF.

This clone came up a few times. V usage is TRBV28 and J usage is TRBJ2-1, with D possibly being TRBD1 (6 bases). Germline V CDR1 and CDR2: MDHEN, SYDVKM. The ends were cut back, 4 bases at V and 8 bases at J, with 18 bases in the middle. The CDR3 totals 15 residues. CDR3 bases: TGTGCCAGCAGTTCCGACAGGCTCCTACAATATGAGCAGTTCTTC. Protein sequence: CASSSDRLLQYEQFF.

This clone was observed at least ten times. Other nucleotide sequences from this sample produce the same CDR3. CDR3: CASSRGQGNEQFF. In DNA form, the CDR3 reads TGTGCCAGCAGCCGGGGGCAAGGCAATGAGCAGTTCTTC. The chain uses TRBV12-3 or TRBV12-4 and TRBJ2-1; D is tentatively TRBD1 or TRBD2 (6 bases each). V was clipped by 6 bases and J by 6 bases, with 12 bases between them. The CDR3 consists of 13 residues.

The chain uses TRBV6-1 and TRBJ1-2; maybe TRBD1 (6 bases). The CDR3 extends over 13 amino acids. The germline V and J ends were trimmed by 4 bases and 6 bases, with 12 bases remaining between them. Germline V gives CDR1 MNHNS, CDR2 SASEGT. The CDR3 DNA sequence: TGTGCCAGCAGTGTCAGGGGCCGGGATGGCTACACCTTC. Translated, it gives CASSVRGRDGYTF.

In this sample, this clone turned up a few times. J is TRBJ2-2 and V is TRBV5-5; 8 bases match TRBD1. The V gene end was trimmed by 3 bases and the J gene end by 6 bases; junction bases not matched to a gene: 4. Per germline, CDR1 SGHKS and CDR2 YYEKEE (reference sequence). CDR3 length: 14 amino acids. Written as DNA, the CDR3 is TGTGCCAGCAGCTGGACAGGGTCGGCCGGGGAGCTGTTTTTT. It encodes CASSWTGSAGELFF. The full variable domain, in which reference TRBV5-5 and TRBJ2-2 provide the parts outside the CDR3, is DAGVTQSPTHLIKTRGQQVTLRCSPISGHKSVSWYQQVLGQGPQFIFQYYEKEERGRGNFPDRFSARQFPNYSSELNVNALLLGDSALYLCASSWTGSAGELFFGEGSRLTVL.

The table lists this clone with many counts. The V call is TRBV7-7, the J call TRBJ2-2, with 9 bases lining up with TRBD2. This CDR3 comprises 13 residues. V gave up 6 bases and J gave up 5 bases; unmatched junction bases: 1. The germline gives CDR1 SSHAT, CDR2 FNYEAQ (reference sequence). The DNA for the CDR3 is TGTGCCAGCAGTAGCGGGGGTACCGGGGAGCTGTTTTTT. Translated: CASSSGGTGELFF.

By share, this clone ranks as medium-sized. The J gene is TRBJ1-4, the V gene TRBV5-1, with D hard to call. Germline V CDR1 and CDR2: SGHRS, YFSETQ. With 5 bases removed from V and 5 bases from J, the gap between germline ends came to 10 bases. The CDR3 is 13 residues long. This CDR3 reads CASSYSQNEKLFF. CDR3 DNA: TGCGCCAGCAGTTATAGTCAGAATGAAAAACTGTTTTTT.

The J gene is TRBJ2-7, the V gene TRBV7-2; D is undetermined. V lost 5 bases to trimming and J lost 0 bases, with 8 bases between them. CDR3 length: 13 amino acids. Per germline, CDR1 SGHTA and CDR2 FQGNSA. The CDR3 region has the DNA TGTGCCAGCAGCCTCTCTAGCTCCTACGAGCAGTACTTC. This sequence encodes CASSLSSSYEQYF.

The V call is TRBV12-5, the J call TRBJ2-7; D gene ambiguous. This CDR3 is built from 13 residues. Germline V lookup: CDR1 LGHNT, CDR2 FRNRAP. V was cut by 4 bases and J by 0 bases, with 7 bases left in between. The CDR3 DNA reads TGTGCTAGTGGTTCCCCGACCTCCTACGAGCAGTACTTC. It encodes CASGSPTSYEQYF.

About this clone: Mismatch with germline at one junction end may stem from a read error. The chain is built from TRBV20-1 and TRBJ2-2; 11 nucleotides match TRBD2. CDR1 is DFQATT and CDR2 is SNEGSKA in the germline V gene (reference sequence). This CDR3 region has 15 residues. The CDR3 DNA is TGCAGTGCTTCCCTAGCGGGAGGAACCTTGGGGGGGCTGTTTTTT. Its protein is CSASLAGGTLGGLFF.

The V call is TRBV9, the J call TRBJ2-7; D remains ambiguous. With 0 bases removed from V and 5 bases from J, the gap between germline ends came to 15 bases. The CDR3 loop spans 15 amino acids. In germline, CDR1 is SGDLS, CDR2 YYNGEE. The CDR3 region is CASSVDFREMDEQYF. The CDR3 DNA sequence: TGTGCCAGCAGCGTAGATTTCCGTGAAATGGACGAGCAGTACTTC.

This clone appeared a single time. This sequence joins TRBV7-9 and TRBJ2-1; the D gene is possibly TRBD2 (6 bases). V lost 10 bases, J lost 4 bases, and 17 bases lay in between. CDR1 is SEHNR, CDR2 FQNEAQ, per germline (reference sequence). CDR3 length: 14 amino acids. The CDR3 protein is CATTPSGGYNEQFF. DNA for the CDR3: TGTGCCACCACCCCGTCCGGGGGTTACAATGAGCAGTTCTTC.

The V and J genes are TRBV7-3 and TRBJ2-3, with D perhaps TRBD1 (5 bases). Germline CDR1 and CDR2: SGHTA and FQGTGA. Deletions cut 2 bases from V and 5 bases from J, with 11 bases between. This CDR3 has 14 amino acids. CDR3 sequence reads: CASSLATGGDTQYF. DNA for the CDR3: TGTGCCAGCAGCTTAGCTACAGGCGGAGATACGCAGTATTTT.

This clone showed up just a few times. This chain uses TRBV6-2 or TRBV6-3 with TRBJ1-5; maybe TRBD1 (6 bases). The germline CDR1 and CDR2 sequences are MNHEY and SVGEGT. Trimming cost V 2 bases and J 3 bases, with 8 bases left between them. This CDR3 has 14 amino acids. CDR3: CASSYPGDNQPQHF. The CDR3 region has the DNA TGTGCCAGCAGTTACCCAGGGGACAATCAGCCCCAGCATTTT.

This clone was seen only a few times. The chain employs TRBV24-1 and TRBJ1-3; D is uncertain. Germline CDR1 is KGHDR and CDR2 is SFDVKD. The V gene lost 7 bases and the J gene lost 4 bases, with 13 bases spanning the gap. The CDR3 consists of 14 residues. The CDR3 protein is CATSTPDRGNTIYF. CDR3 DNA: TGTGCCACCAGCACACCAGATCGGGGAAACACCATATATTTT.

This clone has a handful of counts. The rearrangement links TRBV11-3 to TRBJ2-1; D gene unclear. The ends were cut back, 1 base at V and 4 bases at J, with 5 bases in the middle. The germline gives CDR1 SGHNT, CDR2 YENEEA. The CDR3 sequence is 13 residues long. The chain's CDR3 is CASSLGQYNEQFF. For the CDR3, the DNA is TGTGCCAGCAGCTTAGGGCAGTACAATGAGCAGTTCTTC.

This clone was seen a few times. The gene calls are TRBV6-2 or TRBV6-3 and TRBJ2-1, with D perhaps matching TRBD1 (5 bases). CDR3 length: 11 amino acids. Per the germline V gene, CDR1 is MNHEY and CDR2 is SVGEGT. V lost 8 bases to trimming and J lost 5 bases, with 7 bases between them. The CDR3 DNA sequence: TGTGCCAGCGGGGCACACAATGAGCAGTTCTTC. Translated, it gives CASGAHNEQFF.

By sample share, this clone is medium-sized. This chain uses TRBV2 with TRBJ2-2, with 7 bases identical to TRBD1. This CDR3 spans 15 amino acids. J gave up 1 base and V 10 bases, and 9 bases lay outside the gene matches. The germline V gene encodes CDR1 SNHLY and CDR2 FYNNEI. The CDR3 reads CATAQGSGNTGELFF. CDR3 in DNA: TGTGCCACAGCACAGGGGAGCGGGAACACCGGGGAGCTGTTTTTT.

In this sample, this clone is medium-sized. The DNA of the CDR3 is TGTGCCAGCAGCTCGTACGGGACAGCTGGAAACACCATATATTTT. Its translation is CASSSYGTAGNTIYF. This sequence joins TRBV7-2 and TRBJ1-3; 7 positions match TRBD1. The CDR3 is 15 amino acids. The germline gives CDR1 SGHTA, CDR2 FQGNSA. The J segment lost 2 bases and the V segment lost 4 bases, leaving 5 bases of the junction unmatched.

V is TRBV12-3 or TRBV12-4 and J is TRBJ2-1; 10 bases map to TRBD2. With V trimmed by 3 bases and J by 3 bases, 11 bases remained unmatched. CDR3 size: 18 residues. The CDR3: CASSFLAGARAGYNEQFF. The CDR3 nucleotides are TGTGCCAGCAGTTTCCTAGCGGGAGCGAGGGCGGGCTACAATGAGCAGTTCTTC.

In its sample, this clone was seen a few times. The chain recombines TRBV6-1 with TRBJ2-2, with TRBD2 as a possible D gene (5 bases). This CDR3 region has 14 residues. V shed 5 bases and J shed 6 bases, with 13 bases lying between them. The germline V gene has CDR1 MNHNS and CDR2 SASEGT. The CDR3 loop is CASSPDGVAGELFF. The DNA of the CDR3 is TGTGCCAGCAGTCCGGACGGGGTCGCCGGGGAGCTGTTTTTT.

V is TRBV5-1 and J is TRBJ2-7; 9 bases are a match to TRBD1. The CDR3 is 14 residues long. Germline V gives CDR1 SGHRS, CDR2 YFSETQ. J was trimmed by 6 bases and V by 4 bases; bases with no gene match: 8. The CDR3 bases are TGCGCCAGCAGCCCGGGACAGGGCCCTGGCGAGCAGTACTTC. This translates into CASSPGQGPGEQYF. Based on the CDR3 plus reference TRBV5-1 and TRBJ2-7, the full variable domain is KAGVTQTPRYLIKTRGQQVTLSCSPISGHRSVSWYQQTPGQGLQFLFEYFSETQRNKGNFPGRFSGRQFSNSRSEMNVSTLELGDSALYLCASSPGQGPGEQYFGPGTRLTVT.

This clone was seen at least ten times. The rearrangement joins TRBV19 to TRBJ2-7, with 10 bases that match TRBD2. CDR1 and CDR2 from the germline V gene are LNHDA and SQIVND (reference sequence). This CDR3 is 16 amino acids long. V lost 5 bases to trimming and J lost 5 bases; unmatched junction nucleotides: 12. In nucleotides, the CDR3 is TGTGCCAGTAGTGAGAGAACTAGCGGGGCATGGGACGAGCAGTACTTC. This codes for CASSERTSGAWDEQYF. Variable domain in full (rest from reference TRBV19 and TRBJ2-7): DGGITQSPKYLFRKEGQNVTLSCEQNLNHDAMYWYRQDPGQGLRLIYYSQIVNDFQKGDIAEGYSVSREKKESFPLTVTSAQKNPTAFYLCASSERTSGAWDEQYFGPGTRLTVT.